These 14 T cell receptor beta chains share one sample of origin, sequenced in a study of long-term antiretroviral therapy in people with HIV. Researchers report immunoSEQ v3.0 was run at survey level. This table comes from immunoSEQ multiplex PCR, and its TCRdb copy is limited to in-frame clones, with some not included. The table records tens of thousands of clones, approximately 85% of them present only once. Sample: unsorted PBMCs, taken around 3.3 years after starting antiretroviral therapy. Receptors were obtained from a man between 18 and 35 years old with HIV.

This clone has only a few counts. J is TRBJ2-5 and V is TRBV11-2; the D gene could be TRBD1 or TRBD2 (5 bases each). This CDR3 is 15 amino acids long. Germline CDR1 and CDR2: SGHAT and FQNNGV. The ends were cut back, 5 bases at V and 1 base at J, with 14 bases in the middle. In DNA, the CDR3 is TGTGCCAGCAGCGCTCCCCGGGACGGCCAAGAGACCCAGTACTTC. Protein sequence: CASSAPRDGQETQYF.

J is TRBJ1-2 and V is TRBV11-2; 9 nucleotides agree with TRBD1. CDR3 size: 13 residues. Germline loops: CDR1 SGHAT, CDR2 FQNNGV. V was clipped by 4 bases and J by 4 bases; unmatched bases: 1. The chain's CDR3 is CASSSDRGYGYTF. CDR3 DNA sequence: TGTGCCAGCAGCTCGGACAGGGGCTATGGCTACACCTTC.

The chain carries TRBV7-9 and TRBJ1-1; 7 nucleotides line up with TRBD1. V shed 5 bases, J shed 0 bases, and the junction held 3 bases outside the gene matches. The germline V gene encodes CDR1 SEHNR and CDR2 FQNEAQ (reference sequence). The CDR3 has 14 residues. The CDR3: CASSPTGLNTEAFF. The CDR3 DNA sequence: TGTGCCAGCAGCCCGACAGGGTTGAACACTGAAGCTTTCTTT.

The chain combines TRBV29-1 with TRBJ1-2; TRBD1 agrees at 10 bases. V shed 7 bases, J shed 3 bases, and the junction held 5 bases outside the gene matches. There are 13 residues in the CDR3. The germline V gene encodes CDR1 SQVTM and CDR2 ANQGSEA. The CDR3 reads CSARQGADYGYTF. CDR3 DNA sequence: TGCAGCGCCAGACAGGGGGCGGACTATGGCTACACCTTC.

This sequence joins TRBV5-4 and TRBJ1-1; TRBD1 aligns across 7 bases. CDR3 size: 17 residues. Trimming at V came to 4 bases and at J to 3 bases, leaving 15 bases not matched to a gene. Germline CDR1 is SGHNT and CDR2 is YYREEE (reference sequence). The CDR3 protein is CASSAGDSQFRDTEAFF. CDR3 sequence (DNA): TGTGCCAGCAGCGCCGGGGACAGCCAATTTAGGGACACTGAAGCTTTCTTT.

This clone appeared a single time. This CDR3 is CASSQVYRADYEQYF. CDR3 bases: TGCGCCAGCAGCCAAGTGTACCGGGCGGACTACGAGCAGTACTTC. The chain employs TRBV4-3 and TRBJ2-7; D is undetermined. Trimming removed 1 base at V and 3 bases at J, with 13 bases between. The CDR3 loop spans 15 amino acids. Looked up from germline, CDR1 is LGHNA and CDR2 is YSLEER.

This clone was observed once. The rearrangement uses TRBV29-1 and TRBJ1-5, with D possibly matching TRBD1 (5 bases). Trimming removed 6 bases at V and 0 bases at J, with 15 bases between. The CDR3 runs 15 residues. Looked up from germline, CDR1 is SQVTM and CDR2 is ANQGSEA. CDR3: CSVATGLSSNQPQHF. As DNA, the CDR3 is TGCAGCGTCGCAACGGGACTTAGTAGCAATCAGCCCCAGCATTTT.

The chain couples TRBV28 to TRBJ1-5; perhaps TRBD1 as D (5 bases). The V gene's germline CDR1 is MDHEN and CDR2 SYDVKM. V was cut by 3 bases and J by 5 bases, with 8 bases left in between. This CDR3 comprises 13 residues. The CDR3 spells CASSFSRDQPQHF. The DNA of the CDR3 is TGTGCCAGCAGTTTCAGCAGGGATCAGCCCCAGCATTTT. Full variable domain (missing parts from reference TRBV28 and TRBJ1-5): DVKVTQSSRYLVKRTGEKVFLECVQDMDHENMFWYRQDPGLGLRLIYFSYDVKMKEKGDIPEGYSVSREKKERFSLILESASTNQTSMYLCASSFSRDQPQHFGDGTRLSIL.

The V and J genes are TRBV6-5 and TRBJ2-7; unclear D gene. V was shortened by 3 bases and J by 3 bases, with 12 bases between the two germline ends. CDR1 MNHEY and CDR2 SVGAGI come from the germline V gene. This CDR3 spans 14 amino acids. CDR3 coding DNA: TGTGCCAGCAGTTATGGGAAGGGTCTCTACGAGCAGTACTTC. It yields the protein CASSYGKGLYEQYF.

The chain combines TRBV27 with TRBJ2-7; tentative D call: TRBD2 (6 bases). Germline lookup yields CDR1 MNHEY and CDR2 SMNVEV (reference sequence). CDR3 length: 14 amino acids. V was shortened by 5 bases and J by 1 base, with 12 bases between the two germline ends. The CDR3 loop reads CASSGAGRSYEQYF. The CDR3 coding sequence is TGTGCCAGCAGTGGGGCAGGGAGGTCCTACGAGCAGTACTTC.

The chain links TRBV5-1 to TRBJ2-1, with D tentatively TRBD2 (5 bases). The CDR3 is made up of 14 amino acids. Germline V gene lookup returns CDR1 SGHRS and CDR2 YFSETQ. Trimming removed 0 bases from V and 5 bases from J, with 9 bases in between. The CDR3 is CASSLARANNEQFF. As DNA, the CDR3 is TGCGCCAGCAGCTTGGCGCGGGCGAACAATGAGCAGTTCTTC.

The chain employs TRBV28 and TRBJ1-2, with TRBD1 matching over 8 bases. The germline gives CDR1 MDHEN, CDR2 SYDVKM. The length of the CDR3 is 16 residues. Unmatched junction bases numbered 11, after V lost 5 bases and J lost 3 bases. In DNA form, the CDR3 reads TGTGCCAGCAGTCCCCAGGGGGCAGGGGGCGACTATGGCTACACCTTC. Translated: CASSPQGAGGDYGYTF.

This chain links TRBV28 with TRBJ1-5; 8 positions match TRBD1. Germline V gene sequence: CDR1 MDHEN, CDR2 SYDVKM. This CDR3 region has 14 residues. With 7 bases clipped from V and 6 bases from J, the junction kept 8 bases outside the gene matches. The CDR3 sequence is CASKPGGEGQPQHF. The CDR3 region has the DNA TGTGCCAGCAAGCCAGGGGGCGAGGGTCAGCCCCAGCATTTT.

The chain uses TRBV15 and TRBJ1-4, with D possibly TRBD1 on 6 matching bases. Germline values: CDR1 LNHNV, CDR2 YYDKDF (reference sequence). The CDR3 totals 17 residues. V was cut by 1 base and J by 4 bases, with 16 bases left in between. For the CDR3, the DNA is TGTGCCACCAGCAGAGCATACCTGACGGACAGTAATGAAAAACTGTTTTTT. It codes for CATSRAYLTDSNEKLFF.